This T cell receptor beta chain originates from a study of T cell repertoires in cytomegalovirus infection. As for this clonotype: The antigen remains undetermined.

Germline V gene lookup returns CDR1 LGHNA and CDR2 YNFKEQ. This CDR3 comprises 16 residues. The V and J ends lost 0 bases and 1 base respectively, with 9 bases between them. One entry per CDR3 protein, called by TCRdb with MiXCR from the reads. The sample consists of 450,000 to 550,000 distinct CDR3 sequences, about 39% of them appearing once. The receptor was derived from a human donor in good health (CMV status not recorded). Some clones in this sample may be carry-over from other donors' samples. The J gene is TRBJ2-2, the V gene TRBV4-2; perhaps TRBD2 as D (6 bases). Sample: cultured PBMCs, taken from culture after CMV antigen stimulation. The CDR3 nucleotides read TGTGCCAGCAGCCAAGAGTACGGGGGGAACACCGGGGAGCTGTTTTTT. It is translated as CASSQEYGGNTGELFF.